A selection of T cell receptor beta chains follows, all from one sample in a study of T cell responses to AZD1222 COVID-19 vaccine. Profiled with immunoSEQ multiplex PCR; TCRdb holds only in-frame clones, not every one. The table counts about 140,000 clones; under 2.5% lies in the top ten. The material sequenced was peripheral blood. The receptors derive from an adult in good health. Both conserved end residues are part of each CDR3. The D gene is left open where the match is weak.

. | TRBJ1-2 | TRBV4-1 | TGCGCCAGCAGCCCCGGACAGATCTATGGCTACACCTTC | CASSPGQIYGYTF
TRBD1 | TRBJ2-1 | TRBV5-1 | TGCGCCAGCAGCCTCGGGACAGGGGGACCCCAGGGGCAGTTCTTC | CASSLGTGGPQGQFF
. | TRBJ1-4 | TRBV10-3 | TGTGCCTCACGGACCTCAACTAATGAAAAACTGTTTTTT | CASRTSTNEKLFF
TRBD1 | TRBJ1-4 | TRBV27 | TGTGCCAGCAGTCTCGACAGGGGAGCTAATGAAAAACTGTTTTTT | CASSLDRGANEKLFF
TRBD1 | TRBJ2-5 | TRBV18 | TGTGCCAGCTCGCCAGATCAGGGGGCCCAAGAGACCCAGTACTTC | CASSPDQGAQETQYF
. | TRBJ1-1 | TRBV5-1 | TGCGCCAGCAGCTTGGACAGCGTCAGAGACACTGAAGCTTTCTTT | CASSLDSVRDTEAFF
. | TRBJ2-5 | TRBV30 | TGTGCCTGGAGGGGGGGTCGGGAGACCCAGTACTTC | CAWRGGRETQYF
. | TRBJ2-3 | TRBV15 | TGTGCCACCAGCATCGGCCACACAGATACGCAGTATTTT | CATSIGHTDTQYF
. | TRBJ1-5 | TRBV19 | TGTGCCAGTAGTATATGGGGACTCTTCCCTGGTAATCAGCCCCAGCATTTT | CASSIWGLFPGNQPQHF
TRBD1 | TRBJ2-5 | TRBV30 | TGTGCCTGGAGTGTACAGGACAGGGGCGAGACCCAGTACTTC | CAWSVQDRGETQYF
TRBD1 | TRBJ2-5 | TRBV5-1 | TGCGCCAGCAGCGGCGCGGGACAGGGGCGGTGGGAGACCCAGTACTTC | CASSGAGQGRWETQYF
TRBD1 | TRBJ2-5 | TRBV5-3 | TGTGCCAGAAGCAACCTAGGGGGCTGGGAGACCCAGTACTTC | CARSNLGGWETQYF
. | TRBJ1-5 | TRBV30 | TGTGCCTGGAGTTCTTGGACAGAGTGGAGCCAGCCCCAGCATTTT | CAWSSWTEWSQPQHF
TRBD1 | TRBJ1-4 | TRBV6-5 | TGTGCCAGCAGGATCAAGGGGACAGGGAATGAAAAACTGTTTTTT | CASRIKGTGNEKLFF
. | TRBJ2-1 | TRBV7-3 | TGTGCCAGCAGCTTAGGGGCAGGAGGGGAGGAGTTCTTC | CASSLGAGGEEFF
. | TRBJ2-1 | TRBV10-3 | TGTGCCATCAGTGAAGCTCTTGGGGGTTTCGGTGAGCAGTTCTTC | CAISEALGGFGEQFF
. | TRBJ1-2 | TRBV7-9 | TGTGCCAGCAGCGACTCCCGGACAGCGGATGGCTACACCTTC | CASSDSRTADGYTF
. | TRBJ1-2 | TRBV7-2 | TGTGCCAGCAGCTTAGCGTCTCAGGGCCCTAGGATAACCTTC | CASSLASQGPRITF
. | TRBJ1-1 | TRBV6-5 | TGTGCCAGCAGACTGGGACCGCTGAACACTGAAGCTTTCTTT | CASRLGPLNTEAFF
TRBD1 | TRBJ1-2 | TRBV5-1 | TGCGCCAGCAGCCACGACAGGGTGGACTATGGCTACACCTTC | CASSHDRVDYGYTF
TRBD2 | TRBJ2-3 | TRBV3-1/TRBV3-2 | TGTGCCAGCAGCCAAGCTAGCGGGGGGGTAGATACGCAGTATTTT | CASSQASGGVDTQYF
. | TRBJ1-2 | TRBV28 | TGTGCCAGCAGTTTCCTCCCAGGGAGAGGAAACTATGGCTACACCTTC | CASSFLPGRGNYGYTF
. | TRBJ1-1 | TRBV19 | TGTGCCAGTAGTCTCACATCGAACACTGAAGCTTTCTTT | CASSLTSNTEAFF
TRBD1 | TRBJ1-2 | TRBV5-6 | TGTGCCAGCAGCTGGACAGGGAACGGCTACACCTTC | CASSWTGNGYTF